Listed below are T cell receptor beta chains from one sample, sequenced in a study of OX40 agonist ivuxolimab in advanced cancers. This table comes from immunoSEQ multiplex PCR, and its TCRdb copy is limited to in-frame clones, with some not included. Found here are fewer than 70,000 clones, 65% to 90% of them singletons; the top ten hold roughly 1.6%. Here the sequenced sample was CD4+ or CD8+ T cells sorted from blood, taken in a trial of the OX40 agonist ivuxolimab. Every receptor here comes from an adult with an advanced solid tumor such as melanoma, head and neck, liver or kidney cancer. Each CDR3 is given with its conserved first and last residue. The D gene is left open where the match is weak. Size is stated for part of the rows, as once, few or many counts, or as a class when the clone is expanded.

v_gene	abundance	j_gene	d_gene	CDR3aa	CDR3nt
TRBV18	-	TRBJ2-2	-	CASSPAGGHNTGELFF	TGTGCCAGCTCACCCGCCGGTGGACATAACACCGGGGAGCTGTTTTTT
TRBV5-1	-	TRBJ2-5	TRBD1	CASSPGQGARETQYF	TGCGCCAGCAGCCCAGGACAGGGGGCGCGGGAGACCCAGTACTTC
TRBV14	-	TRBJ2-7	TRBD1	CASSQDWTGKYF	TGTGCCAGCAGCCAAGATTGGACAGGGAAGTACTTC
TRBV10-1	few	TRBJ2-1	-	CASRGDNEQFF	TGCGCCAGCAGGGGAGACAATGAGCAGTTCTTC
TRBV28	-	TRBJ2-7	-	CAIGGTYEQYF	TGTGCCATCGGAGGGACCTACGAGCAGTACTTC
TRBV19	-	TRBJ1-5	-	CASSWTALNQPQHF	TGTGCCAGTAGTTGGACAGCCCTCAATCAGCCCCAGCATTTT
TRBV5-4	-	TRBJ2-1	-	CASSLPTGLNYNEQFF	TGTGCCAGCAGCTTGCCCACGGGGTTAAACTACAATGAGCAGTTCTTC
TRBV5-4	-	TRBJ2-7	-	CASSPRRADEQYF	TGTGCCAGCAGCCCTCGGAGGGCCGACGAGCAGTACTTC
TRBV6-6	-	TRBJ1-4	-	CASSYSGTANEKLFF	TGTGCCAGCAGTTACTCGGGGACGGCCAATGAAAAACTGTTTTTT
TRBV7-8	few	TRBJ2-1	TRBD2	CASSARRLAVHNEQFF	TGTGCCAGCAGCGCTCGCCGACTAGCGGTTCACAATGAGCAGTTCTTC
TRBV28	once	TRBJ2-7	TRBD1	CASSRTGESYEQYF	TGTGCCAGCAGCCGTACAGGGGAATCCTACGAGCAGTACTTC
TRBV9	-	TRBJ2-7	-	CASSVAGAREQYF	TGTGCCAGCAGCGTTGCAGGGGCTCGTGAGCAGTACTTC
TRBV4-3	once	TRBJ1-4	-	CASSPAGEKLFF	TGCGCCAGCAGCCCAGCGGGTGAGAAACTGTTTTTT
TRBV7-2	-	TRBJ1-5	-	CASSGWRQPQHF	TGTGCCAGCAGCGGATGGCGCCAGCCCCAGCATTTT
TRBV5-4	-	TRBJ1-4	-	CASSLGGKDEKLFF	TGTGCCAGCAGCTTGGGCGGAAAAGATGAAAAACTGTTTTTT
TRBV10-3	-	TRBJ2-2	TRBD2	CAISVAGAPDTGELFF	TGTGCCATCAGTGTAGCGGGAGCCCCCGACACCGGGGAGCTGTTTTTT
TRBV5-6	-	TRBJ1-2	-	CASSLYLSQDSYGYTF	TGTGCCAGCAGCCTATACTTATCACAGGACAGCTATGGCTACACCTTC
TRBV5-1	-	TRBJ2-1	TRBD2	CASSYFGLAGEGESYNEQFF	TGCGCCAGCAGCTACTTCGGACTAGCGGGAGAGGGGGAGTCCTACAATGAGCAGTTCTTC
TRBV4-1	-	TRBJ2-3	TRBD2	CASSQPTSGSLKDTQYF	TGCGCCAGCAGCCAACCGACTAGCGGGAGTTTAAAAGATACGCAGTATTTT
TRBV30	-	TRBJ1-6	-	CAWSLTLSPLHF	TGTGCCTGGAGTCTCACACTATCACCCCTCCACTTT
TRBV2	-	TRBJ1-5	-	CASSAAEGFHQPQHF	TGTGCCAGCAGTGCCGCCGAGGGGTTCCATCAGCCCCAGCATTTT
TRBV28	-	TRBJ1-1	TRBD1	CASSPTGTGYLITEAFF	TGTGCCAGCAGCCCCACCGGGACAGGGTATCTCATCACTGAAGCTTTCTTT
TRBV21-1	-	TRBJ2-7	-	CASSTRDGIYEQYF	TGTGCCAGCAGCACCCGGGACGGAATATACGAGCAGTACTTC
TRBV28	-	TRBJ1-2	-	CAANDRLSYGYTF	TGTGCCGCAAACGACAGATTATCCTATGGCTACACCTTC
TRBV9	-	TRBJ2-1	-	CASSVAQYNEQFF	TGTGCCAGCAGCGTTGCGCAATACAATGAGCAGTTCTTC
TRBV7-2	-	TRBJ2-3	-	CASSPHTDTQYF	TGTGCCAGCAGCCCTCACACAGATACGCAGTATTTT
TRBV10-1	-	TRBJ2-3	TRBD1	CASSEDRGFTDTQYF	TGCGCCAGCAGTGAGGACAGGGGGTTCACAGATACGCAGTATTTT
TRBV7-9	-	TRBJ1-1	-	CASSQQGSATEAFF	TGTGCCAGCAGCCAACAGGGCTCGGCCACTGAAGCTTTCTTT
TRBV9	-	TRBJ2-3	-	CASSAANTDTQYF	TGTGCCAGCAGCGCAGCCAACACAGATACGCAGTATTTT
TRBV10-3	-	TRBJ2-7	TRBD1	CATGTGSYEQYF	TGTGCCACCGGGACAGGGTCCTACGAGCAGTACTTC
TRBV6-5	-	TRBJ1-1	-	CASSSPPHTEAFF	TGTGCCAGCAGTTCCCCCCCGCACACTGAAGCTTTCTTT
TRBV28	-	TRBJ2-7	TRBD2	CASSFPYTSGSSYEQYF	TGTGCCAGCAGTTTCCCATATACTAGCGGGAGTTCATACGAGCAGTACTTC
TRBV15	-	TRBJ2-7	-	CATSRGPGGDEQYF	TGTGCCACCAGCAGAGGGCCGGGCGGTGACGAGCAGTACTTC
TRBV4-1	-	TRBJ1-1	-	CASSQVVKKAFF	TGCGCCAGCAGCCAAGTGGTTAAGAAAGCTTTCTTT
TRBV27	-	TRBJ1-2	-	CASSLFGGGNYGYTF	TGTGCCAGCAGTTTATTCGGCGGAGGTAACTATGGCTACACCTTC
TRBV10-1	-	TRBJ2-3	-	CASSKDLTPDTQYF	TGCGCCAGCAGTAAGGACCTCACCCCAGATACGCAGTATTTT
TRBV25-1	medium-sized	TRBJ1-1	TRBD1	CASAKEGTGATEAFF	TGTGCCAGCGCCAAGGAGGGGACAGGGGCCACTGAAGCTTTCTTT
TRBV11-2	once	TRBJ2-2	TRBD2	CASSLAVLAGGGTGELFF	TGTGCCAGCAGCTTAGCCGTCCTAGCGGGAGGAGGGACCGGGGAGCTGTTTTTT
TRBV2	-	TRBJ1-3	-	CASKAGNLPGNTIYF	TGTGCCAGCAAAGCAGGGAACCTCCCTGGAAACACCATATATTTT
TRBV6-5	-	TRBJ1-1	-	CASRPPARDEAFF	TGTGCCAGCAGACCACCTGCCAGGGATGAAGCTTTCTTT
TRBV7-2	once	TRBJ1-2	-	CASSLDGESRGYTF	TGTGCCAGCAGCTTAGACGGAGAATCTCGTGGCTACACCTTC
TRBV5-6	-	TRBJ1-4	-	CASSGTGPTNEKLFF	TGTGCCAGCAGCGGAACAGGGCCGACTAATGAAAAACTGTTTTTT
TRBV15	-	TRBJ2-5	-	CAASPSGALRETQYF	TGTGCCGCCTCCCCAAGCGGCGCCCTCCGGGAGACCCAGTACTTC
TRBV4-2	-	TRBJ2-6	TRBD2	CASSRLAGTGANVLTF	TGTGCCAGCAGCCGCTTAGCGGGAACTGGGGCCAACGTCCTGACTTTC
TRBV30	-	TRBJ2-5	TRBD1	CAWNRQGAEETQYF	TGTGCCTGGAACCGACAGGGGGCTGAAGAGACCCAGTACTTC
TRBV20-1	once	TRBJ2-7	-	CSAWSREQYF	TGCAGTGCTTGGAGCCGCGAGCAGTACTTC
TRBV5-8	once	TRBJ1-4	-	CASSLVGVEEKLFF	TGTGCCAGCAGCTTGGTAGGGGTGGAAGAAAAACTGTTTTTT
TRBV5-5	once	TRBJ2-7	-	CASSPRDGEQYF	TGTGCCAGCAGCCCTCGGGATGGCGAGCAGTACTTC
TRBV28	once	TRBJ2-7	-	CASMRAAYEQYF	TGTGCCAGCATGAGGGCAGCCTACGAGCAGTACTTC
TRBV5-1	-	TRBJ2-5	-	CASSLGGMKETQYF	TGCGCCAGCAGCTTGGGCGGGATGAAGGAGACCCAGTACTTC
TRBV7-2	-	TRBJ2-1	TRBD2	CASSSQAGESYNEQFF	TGTGCCAGCAGCTCCCAGGCGGGGGAGTCCTACAATGAGCAGTTCTTC
TRBV28	-	TRBJ2-2	TRBD2	CASTTGLANTGELFF	TGTGCCAGCACCACGGGACTAGCGAACACCGGGGAGCTGTTTTTT
TRBV10-3	-	TRBJ2-7	-	CAIRDRMGPVQYF	TGTGCCATCAGGGACAGAATGGGACCGGTGCAGTACTTC
TRBV7-9	once	TRBJ2-2	-	CASSLVDGELFF	TGTGCCAGCAGCTTAGTGGACGGGGAGCTGTTTTTT